Sequencing of this T cell receptor (beta chain) was carried out in a study of blood T cell repertoires in COVID-19. Study details: Acute and convalescent COVID-19 samples came from the United States, Italy and Spain. Nucleic acid was either cDNA or gDNA, and it came from T cells, B-cell-depleted T cells, or PBMCs.

In the source study's methods: Reference gene primers were amplified, and this amplification served to estimate nucleated cell counts. Sequenced by immunoSEQ multiplex PCR; TCRdb stores in-frame clones only, minus some. V, J and clone size derive from that table, while D and trimming were established from the DNA sequence. The data contain 200,000 to 300,000 clones, approximately 85% of them singletons. Germline assignment: CDR1 SEHNR and CDR2 FQNEAQ (reference sequence). The CDR3 extends over 14 amino acids. The V and J ends lost 5 bases and 5 bases, in that order; junction bases with no gene match: 7.

Sequenced: peripheral blood. The sequence came from a woman in her sixties or seventies with acute or convalescent COVID-19. The chain couples TRBV7-9 to TRBJ1-1, with 8 bases aligning to TRBD1. The chain's CDR3 is CASSLQGVRTEAFF. For the CDR3, the DNA is TGTGCCAGCAGCCTACAGGGGGTAAGGACTGAAGCTTTCTTT. Full variable domain (rest looked up from reference TRBV7-9 and TRBJ1-1): DTGVSQNPRHKITKRGQNVTFRCDPISEHNRLYWYRQTLGQGPEFLTYFQNEAQLEKSRLLSDRFSAERPKGSFSTLEIQRTEQGDSAMYLCASSLQGVRTEAFFGQGTRLTVV.